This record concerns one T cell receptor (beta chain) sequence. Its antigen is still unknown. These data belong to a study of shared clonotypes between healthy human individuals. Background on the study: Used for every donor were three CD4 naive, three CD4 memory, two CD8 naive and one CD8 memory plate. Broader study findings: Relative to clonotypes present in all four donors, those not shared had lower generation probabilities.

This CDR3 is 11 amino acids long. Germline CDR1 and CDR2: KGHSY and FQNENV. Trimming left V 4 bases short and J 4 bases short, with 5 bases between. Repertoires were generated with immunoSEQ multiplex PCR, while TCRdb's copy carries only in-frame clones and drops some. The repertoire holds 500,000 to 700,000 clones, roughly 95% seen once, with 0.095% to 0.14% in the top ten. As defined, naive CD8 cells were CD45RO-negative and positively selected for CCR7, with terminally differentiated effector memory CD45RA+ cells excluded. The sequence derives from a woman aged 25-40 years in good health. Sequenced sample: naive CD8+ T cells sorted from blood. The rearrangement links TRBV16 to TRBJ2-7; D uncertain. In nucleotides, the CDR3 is TGTGCCAGCAGCCGCCTATACGAGCAGTACTTC. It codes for CASSRLYEQYF.